The clone carrying this T cell receptor beta chain was picked up a small number of times. TCRdb fed the RT-PCR reads into MiXCR, producing one record per CDR3 protein. The table records more than 550,000 distinct CDR3 sequences, 11% of them present only once. The CDR3 is made up of 16 amino acids. V trimming: 1 base; J trimming: 0 bases; junction bases outside the gene matches: 4. Germline CDR1 and CDR2: SGHRS and YFSETQ. The data derive from a study of response to subunit inactivated influenza vaccine. These data were also reused for a study on T cells expressing NK-cell markers. This second report adds: Production of TCR beta cDNA relied on 5'RACE template switching with UMIs. Source material for TCR beta repertoires consisted of sorted CD3+CD56+NKG2C+, CD3+CD56+NKG2C- and CD3+CD56-NKG2C+ T cells. Seven sequenced donors out of eight were HCMV-seropositive, one seronegative. Of the CD8+ T cells in more than five donors, roughly 1.0-7.5% belonged to dominant NKG2C+ clonotypes. There were four donors in whom these clonotypes also led the CD3+CD56-NKG2C+ fraction.

This clonotype was sampled from a man aged 45-60 years who received an inactivated influenza vaccine. The chain uses TRBV5-1 and TRBJ2-5; TRBD2 matches at 9 bases. The input for sequencing was PBMCs from blood, taken on the day of vaccination. In DNA form, the CDR3 reads TGCGCCAGCAGCTTGCTCCCTAGCGGGGACCAAGAGACCCAGTACTTC. Protein: CASSLLPSGDQETQYF.